The present T cell receptor beta chain was sequenced within a study of T cell responses to AZD1222 COVID-19 vaccine. Study-wide findings and caveats: Reportedly, nearly half of unique spike TCRs recognized epitopes outside B.1.351/B.1.1.7 mutations.

Germline lookup yields CDR1 LGHDT and CDR2 YNNKEL (reference sequence). Trimming cost V 5 bases and J 5 bases, with 19 bases left between them. This CDR3 is 16 amino acids long. Clones were read by immunoSEQ multiplex PCR, and TCRdb kept only the in-frame ones, dropping some. The profile shows over 90,000 clones, 84% of them singletons. As to this clone: Its antigen is as yet unknown.

The J gene is TRBJ1-5, the V gene TRBV3-1 (or the pseudogene TRBV3-2); no clear D gene. This receptor was taken from an adult in good health. Sequencing was performed on peripheral blood, taken on day 0 of AZD1222 vaccination. The CDR3 nucleotides read TGTGCCAGCAGCTTTCAGTATCTTTGGCATCATCAGCCCCAGCATTTT. Amino acids: CASSFQYLWHHQPQHF.